The 14 T cell receptor beta chains presented below share a single source sample, sequenced in a study of response to subunit inactivated influenza vaccine. In TCRdb, the RT-PCR reads were re-called with MiXCR into one record per CDR3 protein. The table records 450,000 to 700,000 distinct CDR3 sequences, 14% of them present only once. Sequenced material: PBMCs from blood, taken roughly 12 days after vaccination. The receptor set was obtained from a man aged 45-65 years who received an inactivated influenza vaccine.

The V gene is TRBV18, the J gene TRBJ2-7; D remains ambiguous. The germline CDR1 and CDR2 sequences are KGHSH and LQKENI. V lost 2 bases to trimming and J lost 7 bases, with 6 bases between them. The CDR3 runs to 11 residues. The CDR3 region is CASSPNTEQYF. In DNA form, the CDR3 reads TGTGCCAGCTCACCAAATACGGAGCAGTACTTC.

This clonotype was found a few times. Here the CDR3 DNA reads TGTGCCAGCAGTTTGGATTCCGGGACAGGGATAGACAATGAGCAGTTCTTC. The encoded protein is CASSLDSGTGIDNEQFF. V usage is TRBV6-5 and J usage is TRBJ2-1, with 9 bases identical to TRBD1. The junction had 12 bases not matched to a gene; V was cut back by 4 bases and J by 5 bases. Germline V CDR1 and CDR2: MNHEY, SVGAGI. This CDR3 is built from 17 residues.

The chain links TRBV5-1 to TRBJ2-5; either TRBD1 or TRBD2 may supply D (5 bases each). V was pared by 4 bases and J by 5 bases, with 18 bases between. Germline CDR1 reads SGHRS; CDR2 reads YFSETQ. The CDR3 consists of 15 residues. CDR3 nucleotide sequence: TGCGCCAGCAGCACCGAACCCGGGGACGGGGAGACCCAGTACTTC. Its translation: CASSTEPGDGETQYF.

Worth noting for this clonotype: With a much larger clone just one base away, this may be a read error. The CDR3 sequence: CASSLAGLNEQFF. In DNA, the CDR3 is TGTGCCAGCAGCTTAGCGGGGCTTAATGAGCAGTTCTTC. This sequence joins TRBV7-2 and TRBJ2-1, with D tentatively TRBD1 (5 bases). Per the germline V gene, CDR1 is SGHTA and CDR2 is FQGNSA. This CDR3 is 13 amino acids long. Trimming cost V 0 bases and J 7 bases, with 7 bases left between them.

This clonotype has only a few counts. The chain combines TRBV12-3 or TRBV12-4 with TRBJ1-2; D might be TRBD1 (6 bases). There are 12 residues in the CDR3. Deletions cut 3 bases from V and 11 bases from J, with 13 bases between. DNA of the CDR3: TGTGCCAGCAGTTTGTACAGGGTGAAGTACACCTTC. Amino acids: CASSLYRVKYTF.

This chain uses TRBV5-1 with TRBJ2-6; D not certain. Trimming pared 3 bases from V and 0 bases from J, leaving 13 bases between. The CDR3 runs 17 residues. CDR1 is SGHRS and CDR2 is YFSETQ in the germline V gene. Here the CDR3 DNA reads TGCGCCAGCAGCTCAGACACATCTACCTCTGGGGCCAACGTCCTGACTTTC. Its translation is CASSSDTSTSGANVLTF. Full variable domain (rest looked up from reference TRBV5-1 and TRBJ2-6): KAGVTQTPRYLIKTRGQQVTLSCSPISGHRSVSWYQQTPGQGLQFLFEYFSETQRNKGNFPGRFSGRQFSNSRSEMNVSTLELGDSALYLCASSSDTSTSGANVLTFGAGSRLTVL.

The table lists this clonotype with a few counts. This rearrangement joins TRBV10-2 to TRBJ1-4; maybe TRBD1 (5 bases). Trimming removed 5 bases at V and 8 bases at J, with 18 bases between. CDR1 and CDR2 (germline): WSHSY, SAAADI. The CDR3 spans 15 residues. CDR3 region: CASSLTHGRGEKLFF. CDR3 bases: TGCGCCAGCAGTCTGACCCATGGCCGGGGGGAAAAACTGTTTTTT.

This clonotype occurred a few times. The rearrangement uses TRBV7-9 and TRBJ2-1; a possible D gene is TRBD2 (6 bases). Looked up from germline, CDR1 is SEHNR and CDR2 is FQNEAQ (reference sequence). V was clipped by 3 bases and J by 8 bases, with 17 bases between them. The CDR3 loop spans 15 amino acids. CDR3 loop: CASSLFGTPGDEQFF. As DNA, the CDR3 is TGTGCCAGCAGCTTGTTTGGGACTCCCGGAGATGAGCAGTTCTTC.

This clonotype was picked up a small number of times. This CDR3 reads CASSGRQGETQYF. The CDR3 DNA reads TGTGCCAGCAGTGGGCGACAGGGCGAGACCCAGTACTTC. V gene TRBV2 combines with J gene TRBJ2-5, with TRBD1 matching over 7 bases. With 4 bases clipped from V and 5 bases from J, the junction kept 4 bases outside the gene matches. Germline V gives CDR1 SNHLY, CDR2 FYNNEI. CDR3 length: 13 amino acids. The entire variable domain, with the rest obtained from reference TRBV2 and TRBJ2-5, is as follows: EPEVTQTPSHQVTQMGQEVILRCVPISNHLYFYWYRQILGQKVEFLVSFYNNEISEKSEIFDDQFSVERPDGSNFTLKIRSTKLEDSAMYFCASSGRQGETQYFGPGTRLLVL.

The chain links TRBV4-1 to TRBJ2-1, with D perhaps being TRBD1 or TRBD2 (5 bases each). The length of the CDR3 is 17 residues. V dropped 1 base and J dropped 4 bases, with 17 bases sitting between them. Germline CDR1 and CDR2: MGHRA and YSYEKL. The CDR3: CASSQVGEWRFYNEQFF. As DNA, the CDR3 is TGCGCCAGCAGCCAAGTGGGGGAATGGCGCTTTTACAATGAGCAGTTCTTC.

This clonotype was recorded many times. The V gene is TRBV6-1, the J gene TRBJ2-5; 11 bases align to TRBD2. Per germline, CDR1 MNHNS and CDR2 SASEGT. This CDR3 contains 14 residues. V trimming: 6 bases; J trimming: 6 bases; junction bases outside the gene matches: 6. CDR3 sequence reads: CASRNSGGDKTQYF. CDR3 nucleotides: TGTGCCAGCAGGAATAGCGGGGGGGATAAGACCCAGTACTTC.

The table lists this clonotype with many counts. V and J are TRBV5-1 and TRBJ2-3, with 7 bases identical to TRBD1. Per the germline V gene, CDR1 is SGHRS and CDR2 is YFSETQ. This CDR3 has 14 amino acids. V lost 2 bases, J lost 3 bases, and 3 bases stayed unmatched. CDR3 sequence: CASSLGGPTDTQYF. In nucleotides, the CDR3 is TGCGCCAGCAGCTTAGGGGGCCCGACAGATACGCAGTATTTT. The full variable domain, completed using reference TRBV5-1 and TRBJ2-3, is KAGVTQTPRYLIKTRGQQVTLSCSPISGHRSVSWYQQTPGQGLQFLFEYFSETQRNKGNFPGRFSGRQFSNSRSEMNVSTLELGDSALYLCASSLGGPTDTQYFGPGTRLTVL.

The J gene is TRBJ2-3, the V gene TRBV12-3 or TRBV12-4; 8 positions match TRBD1. After removal of 5 bases from V and 3 bases from J, the junction contained 4 bases not matched to a gene. The CDR3 runs 14 residues. The CDR3 DNA reads as TGTGCCAGCAGTGACAGGGGTAGTACAGATACGCAGTATTTT. Translated: CASSDRGSTDTQYF.

This clonotype was found many times. An end of the junction differs from the germline gene, which may be a read error. CDR3 nucleotide sequence: TGTGCCAGCAGCCCAGGACAGGAAATTGGGAACGCTGAAGCTTTCTTT. Its translation is CASSPGQEIGNAEAFF. The V and J genes are TRBV7-8 and TRBJ1-1; 7 bases match TRBD1. The CDR3 contains 16 residues. Per germline, CDR1 SGHVS and CDR2 FQNEAQ.